The rows below give T cell receptor beta chains drawn from one sample of a study of T-cell reconstitution after alpha-beta-depleted transplantation in children. TCRdb re-analysed the PCR reads in MiXCR, keeping a single row per CDR3 protein. The table lists 300,000 to 350,000 distinct CDR3 sequences, roughly 16% of them singletons, with roughly 41% in the top ten. Here the sequenced sample was PBMCs, mostly from graft donor cells, taken 360 days after TCRalphabeta/CD19-depleted stem cell transplant. The receptor source for this set is a male patient between 2 and 10 years old who had a stem cell transplant for acute lymphoblastic leukemia, so the T cells may come from the graft donor. Both conserved end residues are trimmed from each CDR3. Rows may omit the clone size; those that give it use once, few, many or a size class.

TRBJ2-3	few	TRBV4-1	ASGLAGVVTDTQY
TRBJ2-2	-	TRBV15	ATSRGSREPTGELF
TRBJ2-3	-	TRBV12-3/TRBV12-4	ASSALAGVGGTQY
TRBJ1-2	few	TRBV6-2/TRBV6-3	ASSYQTGVVYGYT
TRBJ2-1	many	TRBV11-2	ASSWGARWNEQF
TRBJ2-7	-	TRBV14	ASSPWGGHRLAEQY
TRBJ2-1	many	TRBV27	ASSLSAGHRSYNEQF
TRBJ2-1	few	TRBV19	ASSQGQQSYNEQF
TRBJ1-1	-	TRBV12-3/TRBV12-4	ASSHAGDTEAF
TRBJ2-3	-	TRBV5-6	ASSLEGYRTDTQY
TRBJ1-3	few	TRBV9	ASSPGQGGNTIY
TRBJ2-1	few	TRBV28	ASSTGAILNEQF
TRBJ2-1	many	TRBV27	ASSLRGLAGDNEQF
TRBJ2-2	few	TRBV7-6	ASSQGLAGDTNTGELF
TRBJ2-1	few	TRBV4-1	ASSQVGTGPWDEQF
TRBJ2-1	once	TRBV3-1	ASCQEVRFLSSYNEQF
TRBJ2-5	-	TRBV6-2/TRBV6-3	ASSLIREGRETQY
TRBJ2-6	few	TRBV4-2	ASSQVHESRGWAPGANVLT
TRBJ2-7	few	TRBV20-1	SARREQPGGSEQY
TRBJ2-5	few	TRBV5-1	ASSLGTSGRAETQY
TRBJ1-5	-	TRBV6-1	ASSELRQPQH
TRBJ2-1	few	TRBV5-1	ASSGRTGGWDEQF
TRBJ2-1	-	TRBV28	ASSKILGYNEQF
TRBJ2-3	few	TRBV20-1	SARDYRGATDTQY
TRBJ2-1	few	TRBV12-3/TRBV12-4	ASSLRRTRSYNEQF
TRBJ1-5	few	TRBV27	ASRVRGGDQPQH
TRBJ2-3	many	TRBV3-1	ASSQVLALEAQY
TRBJ2-1	many	TRBV10-3	AIRPGTGLLRDSHSYNEQF
TRBJ1-1	-	TRBV20-1	SASGGQTNTEAF
TRBJ2-1	-	TRBV6-1	ASSLLSGRRSYNEQF
TRBJ2-7	-	TRBV7-2	ASSLVGRASYEQY
TRBJ1-1	many	TRBV5-1	ASSLAAMNTEAF
TRBJ2-2	many	TRBV5-1	ASSSDTTGELF
TRBJ1-1	few	TRBV6-6	ARDPRVTEAF
TRBJ2-2	-	TRBV27	ASSLWGDTGELF
TRBJ2-1	-	TRBV7-2	ASSLAPSGKLRNEQF
TRBJ2-5	-	TRBV7-9	ASSLVLAVYQETQY
TRBJ2-2	few	TRBV20-1	SARSGARTGELF
TRBJ2-7	few	TRBV29-1	SVEAGGYEQY
TRBJ2-5	many	TRBV6-2/TRBV6-3	ASSYRHLLETQY
TRBJ1-5	many	TRBV2	ASGRDAIGPQH
TRBJ2-1	few	TRBV5-1	ASRSPGLAGWGNEQF
TRBJ2-7	-	TRBV28	ASSPIGTGNLNEQY
TRBJ2-2	many	TRBV7-9	ASEGLVLSSNTGELF
TRBJ2-5	many	TRBV7-9	ASMTGEETQY
TRBJ2-5	-	TRBV7-9	ASSTTRAQETQY
TRBJ2-3	many	TRBV12-3/TRBV12-4	ASSSRTSGSTDTQY
TRBJ1-1	-	TRBV28	ASSLWAGNTEAF
TRBJ1-2	-	TRBV4-3	ASSQDRWDPLYGYT
TRBJ2-2	-	TRBV6-5	ASSYRQGFSGELF
TRBJ2-1	many	TRBV6-1	ASSPLQGFRNEQF
TRBJ1-1	-	TRBV3-1	ASSQGSTWAF
TRBJ1-5	many	TRBV2	ASATGYGGNQPQH